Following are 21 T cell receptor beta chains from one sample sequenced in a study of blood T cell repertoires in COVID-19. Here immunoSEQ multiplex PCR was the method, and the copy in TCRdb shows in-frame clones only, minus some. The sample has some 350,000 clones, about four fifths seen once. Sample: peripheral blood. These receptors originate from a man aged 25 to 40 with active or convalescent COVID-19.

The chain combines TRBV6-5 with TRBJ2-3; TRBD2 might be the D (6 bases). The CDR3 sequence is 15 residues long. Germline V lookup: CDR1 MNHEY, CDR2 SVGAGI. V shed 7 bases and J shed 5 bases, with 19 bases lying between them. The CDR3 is CASTRDFGGGDTQYF. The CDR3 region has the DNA TGTGCCAGCACCCGGGACTTCGGGGGAGGAGATACGCAGTATTTT.

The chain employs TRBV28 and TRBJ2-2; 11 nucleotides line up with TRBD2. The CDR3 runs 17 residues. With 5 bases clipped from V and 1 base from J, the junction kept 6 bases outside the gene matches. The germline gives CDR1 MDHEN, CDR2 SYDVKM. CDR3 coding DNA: TGTGCCAGCAGTCAGCCGGGACTAGCGGTGAACACCGGGGAGCTGTTTTTT. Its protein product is CASSQPGLAVNTGELFF. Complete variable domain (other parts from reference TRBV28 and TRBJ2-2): DVKVTQSSRYLVKRTGEKVFLECVQDMDHENMFWYRQDPGLGLRLIYFSYDVKMKEKGDIPEGYSVSREKKERFSLILESASTNQTSMYLCASSQPGLAVNTGELFFGEGSRLTVL.

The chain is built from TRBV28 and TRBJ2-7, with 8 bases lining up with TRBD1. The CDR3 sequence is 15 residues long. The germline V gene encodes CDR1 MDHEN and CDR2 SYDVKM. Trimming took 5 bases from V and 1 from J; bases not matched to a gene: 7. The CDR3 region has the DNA TGTGCCAGCAGTCTTGGACAGGGATGGTCCTACGAGCAGTACTTC. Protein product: CASSLGQGWSYEQYF.

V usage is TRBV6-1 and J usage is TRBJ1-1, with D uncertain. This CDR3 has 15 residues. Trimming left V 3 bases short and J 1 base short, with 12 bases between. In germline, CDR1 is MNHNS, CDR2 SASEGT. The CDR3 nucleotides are TGTGCCAGCAGTGACCAAGCTAGACCGAACACTGAAGCTTTCTTT. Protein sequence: CASSDQARPNTEAFF.

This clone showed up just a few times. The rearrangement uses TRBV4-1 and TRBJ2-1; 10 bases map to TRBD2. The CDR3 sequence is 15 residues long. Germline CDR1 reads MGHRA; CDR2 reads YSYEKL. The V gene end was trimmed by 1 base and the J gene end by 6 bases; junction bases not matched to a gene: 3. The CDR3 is CASSQAGLAPNEQFF. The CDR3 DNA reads TGCGCCAGCAGCCAAGCGGGACTAGCGCCCAATGAGCAGTTCTTC.

The CDR3 sequence is CATSDRSGQGVYEQYF. CDR3 nucleotides: TGTGCCACCAGTGATCGAAGTGGACAGGGTGTTTACGAGCAGTACTTC. The chain recombines TRBV24-1 with TRBJ2-7, with TRBD1 identical over 8 bases. The CDR3 has 16 residues. The J segment lost 4 bases and the V segment lost 3 bases, leaving 10 bases of the junction unmatched. Germline CDR1 reads KGHDR; CDR2 reads SFDVKD.

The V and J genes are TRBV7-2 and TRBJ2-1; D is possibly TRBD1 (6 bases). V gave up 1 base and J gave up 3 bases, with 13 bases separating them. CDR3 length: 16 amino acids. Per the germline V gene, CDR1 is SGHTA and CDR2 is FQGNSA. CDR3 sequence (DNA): TGTGCCAGCAGCTTAGAAGCAGGGGCCTACTACAATGAGCAGTTCTTC. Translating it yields CASSLEAGAYYNEQFF.

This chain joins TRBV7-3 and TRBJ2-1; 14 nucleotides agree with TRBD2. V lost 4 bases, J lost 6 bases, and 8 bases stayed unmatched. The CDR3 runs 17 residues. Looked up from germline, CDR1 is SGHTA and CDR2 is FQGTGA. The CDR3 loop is CASSSRTSGGPGNEQFF. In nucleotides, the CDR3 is TGTGCCAGCAGCTCCCGGACTAGCGGGGGGCCGGGCAATGAGCAGTTCTTC.

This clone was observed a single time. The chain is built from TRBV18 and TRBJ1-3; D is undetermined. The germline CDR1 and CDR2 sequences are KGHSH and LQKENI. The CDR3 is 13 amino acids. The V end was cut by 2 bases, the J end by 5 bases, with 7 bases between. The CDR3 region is CASSPTERNTIYF. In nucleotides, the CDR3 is TGTGCCAGCTCACCAACCGAGCGAAACACCATATATTTT.

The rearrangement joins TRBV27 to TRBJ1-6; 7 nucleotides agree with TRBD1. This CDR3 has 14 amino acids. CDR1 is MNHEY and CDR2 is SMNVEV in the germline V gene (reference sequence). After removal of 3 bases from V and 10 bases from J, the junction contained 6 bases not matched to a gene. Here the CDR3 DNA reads TGTGCCAGCAGTTTCCTACGACAGGGCTCACCCCTCCACTTT. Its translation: CASSFLRQGSPLHF.

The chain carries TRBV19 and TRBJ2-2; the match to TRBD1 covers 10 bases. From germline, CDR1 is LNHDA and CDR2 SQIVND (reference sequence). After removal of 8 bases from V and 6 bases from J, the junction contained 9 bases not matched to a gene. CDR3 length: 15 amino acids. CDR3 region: CASSRDRGVAGELFF. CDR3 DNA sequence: TGTGCCAGTTCCAGGGACAGGGGAGTGGCCGGGGAGCTGTTTTTT.

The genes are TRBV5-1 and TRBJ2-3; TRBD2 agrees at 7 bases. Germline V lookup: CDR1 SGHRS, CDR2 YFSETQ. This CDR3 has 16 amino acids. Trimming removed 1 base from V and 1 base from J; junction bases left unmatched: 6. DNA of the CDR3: TGCGCCAGCAGCTTGTACGACGCGGGAGGCACAGATACGCAGTATTTT. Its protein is CASSLYDAGGTDTQYF.

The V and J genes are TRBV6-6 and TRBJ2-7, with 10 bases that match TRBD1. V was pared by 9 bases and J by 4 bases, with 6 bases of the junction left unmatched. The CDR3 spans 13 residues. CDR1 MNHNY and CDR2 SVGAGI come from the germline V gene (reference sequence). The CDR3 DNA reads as TGTGCCAGTAACCCGGGACAGGGGTACGAGCAGTACTTC. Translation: CASNPGQGYEQYF.

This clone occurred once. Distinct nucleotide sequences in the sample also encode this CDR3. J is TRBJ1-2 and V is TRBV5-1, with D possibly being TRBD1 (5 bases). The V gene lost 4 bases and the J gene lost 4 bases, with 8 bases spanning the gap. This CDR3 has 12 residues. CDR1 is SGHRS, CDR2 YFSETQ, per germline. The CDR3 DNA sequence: TGCGCCAGCAGCCTCGACAGCTATGGCTACACCTTC. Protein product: CASSLDSYGYTF.

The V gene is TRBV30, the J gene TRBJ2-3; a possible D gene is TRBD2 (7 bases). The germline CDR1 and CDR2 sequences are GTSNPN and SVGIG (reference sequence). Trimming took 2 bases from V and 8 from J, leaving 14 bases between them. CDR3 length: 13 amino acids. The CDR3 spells CAWSRRGGGTQYF. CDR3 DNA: TGTGCCTGGAGTCGGAGGGGGGGCGGTACGCAGTATTTT.

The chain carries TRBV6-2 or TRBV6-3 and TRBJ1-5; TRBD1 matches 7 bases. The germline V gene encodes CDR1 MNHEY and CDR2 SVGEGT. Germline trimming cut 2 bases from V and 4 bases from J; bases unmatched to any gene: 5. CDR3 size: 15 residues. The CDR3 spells CASSYASRGNQPQHF. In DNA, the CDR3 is TGTGCCAGCAGTTACGCTTCCAGGGGGAATCAGCCCCAGCATTTT.

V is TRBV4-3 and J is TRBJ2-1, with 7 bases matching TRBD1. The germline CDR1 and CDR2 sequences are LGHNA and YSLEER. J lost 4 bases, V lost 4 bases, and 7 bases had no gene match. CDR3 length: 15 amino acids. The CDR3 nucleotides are TGCGCCAGCAGCCTATCCCAGGGGGATTACAATGAGCAGTTCTTC. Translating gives CASSLSQGDYNEQFF.

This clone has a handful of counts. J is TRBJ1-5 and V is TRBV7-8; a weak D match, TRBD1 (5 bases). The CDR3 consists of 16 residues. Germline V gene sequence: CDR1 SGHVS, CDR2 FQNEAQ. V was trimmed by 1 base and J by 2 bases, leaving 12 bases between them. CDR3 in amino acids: CASSLGAGQGNQPQHF. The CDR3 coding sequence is TGTGCCAGCAGCTTAGGAGCAGGGCAGGGCAATCAGCCCCAGCATTTT.

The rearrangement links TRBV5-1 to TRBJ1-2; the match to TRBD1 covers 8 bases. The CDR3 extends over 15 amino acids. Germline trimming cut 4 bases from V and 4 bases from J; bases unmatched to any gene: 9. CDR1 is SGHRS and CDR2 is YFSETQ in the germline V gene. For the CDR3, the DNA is TGCGCCAGCAGCCCAGATGACAGGGGCCCCTATGGCTACACCTTC. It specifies CASSPDDRGPYGYTF.

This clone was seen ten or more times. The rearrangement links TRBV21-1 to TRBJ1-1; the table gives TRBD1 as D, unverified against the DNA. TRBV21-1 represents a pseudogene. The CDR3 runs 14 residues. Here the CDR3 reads CARPDRGVNTEAFF. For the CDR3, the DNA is TGTGCCAGACCGGACAGGGGCGTGAACACTGAAGCTTTCTTT.

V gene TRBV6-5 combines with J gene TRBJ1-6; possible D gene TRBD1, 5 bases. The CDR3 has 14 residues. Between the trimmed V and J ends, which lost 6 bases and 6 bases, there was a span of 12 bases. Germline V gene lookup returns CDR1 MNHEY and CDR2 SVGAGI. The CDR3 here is CASSLGGGNSPLHF. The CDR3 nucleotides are TGTGCCAGCAGCCTCGGGGGGGGTAATTCACCCCTCCACTTT.